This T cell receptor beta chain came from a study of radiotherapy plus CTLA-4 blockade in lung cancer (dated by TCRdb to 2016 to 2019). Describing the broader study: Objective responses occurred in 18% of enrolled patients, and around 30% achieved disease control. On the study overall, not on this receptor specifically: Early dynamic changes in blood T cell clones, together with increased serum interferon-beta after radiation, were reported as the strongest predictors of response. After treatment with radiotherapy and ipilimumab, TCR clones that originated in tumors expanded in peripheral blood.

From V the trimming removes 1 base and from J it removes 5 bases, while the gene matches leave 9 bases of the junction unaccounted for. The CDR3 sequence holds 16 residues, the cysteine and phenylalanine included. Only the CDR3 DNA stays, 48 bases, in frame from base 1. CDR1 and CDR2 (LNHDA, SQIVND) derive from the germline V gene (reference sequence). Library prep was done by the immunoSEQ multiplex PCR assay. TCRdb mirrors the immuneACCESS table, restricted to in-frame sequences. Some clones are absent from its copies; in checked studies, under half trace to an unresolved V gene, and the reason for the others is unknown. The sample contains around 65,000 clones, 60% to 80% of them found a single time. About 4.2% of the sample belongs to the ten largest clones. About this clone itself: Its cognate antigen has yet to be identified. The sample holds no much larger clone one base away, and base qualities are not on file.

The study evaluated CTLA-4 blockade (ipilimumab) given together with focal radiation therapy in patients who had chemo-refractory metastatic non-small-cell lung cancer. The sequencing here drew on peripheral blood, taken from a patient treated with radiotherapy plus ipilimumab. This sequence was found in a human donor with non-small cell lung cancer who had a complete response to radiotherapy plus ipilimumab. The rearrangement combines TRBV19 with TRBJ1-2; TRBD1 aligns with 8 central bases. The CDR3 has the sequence CASSIGRTGTRYGYTF. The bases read TGTGCCAGTAGTATAGGGAGGACAGGGACACGGTATGGCTACACCTTC.